The 22 T cell receptor beta chains presented below share a single source sample, sequenced in a study of cytomegalovirus exposure and HLA in healthy donors. PCR primers comprised 60 Vbeta and 13 Jbeta primers. Data came from immunoSEQ multiplex PCR; TCRdb stores just in-frame clones and leaves some out. The table has about 85,000 clones, 70% to 80% seen once. The specimen was PBMCs. The receptors here all came from a woman aged 45-59 years in good health and CMV-seropositive.

This clone was picked up a small number of times. This chain joins TRBV11-2 and TRBJ1-2; D is perhaps TRBD1 (5 bases). The CDR3 is made up of 15 amino acids. Trimming stripped 3 bases from V and 2 bases from J, with 13 bases between. Per germline, CDR1 SGHAT and CDR2 FQNNGV. The CDR3 sequence is CASSFRPGWNYGYTF. CDR3 DNA sequence: TGTGCCAGCAGCTTTCGTCCAGGGTGGAACTATGGCTACACCTTC.

The chain is built from TRBV5-1 and TRBJ2-7, with 10 positions matching TRBD2. Per the germline V gene, CDR1 is SGHRS and CDR2 is YFSETQ. J was trimmed by 0 bases and V by 3 bases; bases with no gene match: 3. This CDR3 region has 15 residues. DNA of the CDR3: TGCGCCAGCAGCTATAGCGGGGGGTTCTCCTACGAGCAGTACTTC. Translation gives CASSYSGGFSYEQYF.

The J gene is TRBJ2-7, the V gene TRBV6-5; D is possibly TRBD1 (5 bases). This CDR3 is 13 amino acids long. Germline loops: CDR1 MNHEY, CDR2 SVGAGI. The ends were cut back, 4 bases at V and 2 bases at J, with 9 bases in the middle. This chain's CDR3 is CASSSRQTYEQYV. DNA for the CDR3: TGTGCCAGCAGTTCACGACAGACCTACGAGCAGTACGTC.

The gene calls are TRBV6-4 and TRBJ2-7; 7 bases match TRBD1. The CDR3 spans 19 residues. CDR1 and CDR2 (germline): MRHNA, SNTAGT. J was trimmed by 3 bases and V by 7 bases; bases with no gene match: 24. The CDR3 DNA is TGTGCCAGCACCCAACCCGTCATTAACCCTCCCACAGGGGTCTACGAGCAGTACTTC. Translating gives CASTQPVINPPTGVYEQYF.

V gene TRBV11-2 combines with J gene TRBJ2-7; D gene unclear. Germline CDR1 reads SGHAT; CDR2 reads FQNNGV. The V gene lost 4 bases and the J gene lost 2 bases, with 18 bases spanning the gap. The CDR3 spans 16 residues. CDR3 loop: CASSYGYPAATYEQYV. The CDR3 nucleotides are TGTGCCAGCAGCTACGGTTACCCTGCGGCGACCTACGAGCAGTACGTC.

The chain has TRBV9 and TRBJ1-3; TRBD1 matches 8 bases. The trim removed 4 bases at V and 4 bases at J, leaving 10 bases unmatched. The CDR3 is 16 residues long. Germline CDR1 SGDLS, CDR2 YYNGEE. The chain's CDR3 is CASSTNLRGRGNTIYF. For the CDR3, the DNA is TGTGCCAGCAGCACAAATCTCAGGGGGCGAGGAAACACCATATATTTT. Variable domain in full (rest from reference TRBV9 and TRBJ1-3): DSGVTQTPKHLITATGQRVTLRCSPRSGDLSVYWYQQSLDQGLQFLIQYYNGEERAKGNILERFSAQQFPDLHSELNLSSLELGDSALYFCASSTNLRGRGNTIYFGEGSWLTVV.

The rearrangement joins TRBV7-8 to TRBJ1-1; possible D gene TRBD1, 6 bases. Trimming removed 6 bases at V and 1 base at J, with 18 bases between. The CDR3 has 16 amino acids. Germline CDR1 and CDR2: SGHVS and FQNEAQ. The CDR3 sequence is CASSSGAFRENTEAFF. In DNA form, the CDR3 reads TGTGCCAGCAGTTCAGGGGCCTTCAGGGAGAACACTGAAGCTTTCTTT.

The chain recombines TRBV5-1 with TRBJ2-5; 8 nucleotides align to TRBD1. Trimming took 9 bases from V and 5 from J; bases not matched to a gene: 9. Germline lookup yields CDR1 SGHRS and CDR2 YFSETQ. This CDR3 is built from 13 residues. The CDR3, as DNA: TGCGCCACCTCGGCAGGGGGCTTCGAGACCCAGTACTTC. Translated: CATSAGGFETQYF.

The chain carries TRBV5-5 and TRBJ2-7; 10 positions match TRBD1. This CDR3 has 18 residues. Losses at the gene ends were 0 bases for V and 7 bases for J; bases not matched to a gene: 16. In germline, CDR1 is SGHKS, CDR2 YYEKEE (reference sequence). This CDR3 is CASSLEKPWTGGSGEQYV. The CDR3 coding sequence is TGTGCCAGCAGCTTGGAAAAGCCATGGACAGGGGGTTCGGGGGAGCAGTACGTC.

The chain employs TRBV11-2 and TRBJ2-1; 9 bases map to TRBD2. The germline V gene encodes CDR1 SGHAT and CDR2 FQNNGV. V trimming: 3 bases; J trimming: 5 bases; junction bases outside the gene matches: 14. The CDR3 has 18 amino acids. This chain's CDR3 is CASSFLPGREGSHNEQFF. CDR3 bases: TGTGCCAGCAGCTTTCTTCCGGGGCGGGAGGGTAGCCACAATGAGCAGTTCTTC.

This clone has a single count. The chain joins TRBV27 to TRBJ2-2; the match to TRBD2 covers 7 bases. Germline assignment: CDR1 MNHEY and CDR2 SMNVEV (reference sequence). This CDR3 region has 15 residues. V was pared by 5 bases and J by 1 base, with 4 bases of the junction left unmatched. CDR3 sequence reads: CASSGGLVNTGELFF. CDR3 DNA sequence: TGTGCCAGCAGTGGAGGACTAGTGAACACCGGGGAGCTGTTTTTT.

The rearrangement uses TRBV11-3 and TRBJ2-2, with unresolved D. CDR1 and CDR2 from the germline V gene are SGHNT and YENEEA. V was pared by 4 bases and J by 1 base, with 10 bases between. This CDR3 has 15 residues. The CDR3 loop reads CASSYGQVNTGELFF. CDR3 nucleotides: TGTGCCAGCAGCTACGGTCAGGTGAACACCGGGGAGCTGTTTTTT.

The V call is TRBV10-2, the J call TRBJ2-5, with 9 nucleotides matching TRBD2. This CDR3 comprises 14 residues. Germline V gene data show CDR1 as WSHSY and CDR2 as SAAADI. V gave up 4 bases and J gave up 7 bases; unmatched junction bases: 7. CDR3 nucleotides: TGCGCCAGCAGTGGTAGCGGGAGAGTTGGGACCCAGTACTTC. Translating gives CASSGSGRVGTQYF.

V and J are TRBV18 and TRBJ1-2; the D gene is possibly TRBD1 (6 bases). Trimming took 3 bases from V and 5 from J, leaving 13 bases between them. The V gene's germline CDR1 is KGHSH and CDR2 LQKENI. The CDR3 is 14 amino acids. CDR3 loop: CASSPGATRYGYTF. The DNA for the CDR3 is TGTGCCAGCTCACCGGGGGCCACGCGGTATGGCTACACCTTC.

This clone was observed a handful of times. The chain uses TRBV28 and TRBJ2-7; 8 nucleotides match TRBD2. J was trimmed by 2 bases and V by 3 bases; bases with no gene match: 6. There are 15 residues in the CDR3. CDR1 and CDR2 (germline): MDHEN, SYDVKM. CDR3 in amino acids: CASSFGVAGTYEQYV. CDR3 coding DNA: TGTGCCAGCAGTTTCGGGGTAGCGGGAACCTACGAGCAGTACGTC.

The chain recombines TRBV7-9 with TRBJ1-2; 8 bases agree with TRBD1. The germline gives CDR1 SEHNR, CDR2 FQNEAQ (reference sequence). The CDR3 covers 15 residues. V lost 5 bases, J lost 6 bases, and 11 bases stayed unmatched. Written as DNA, the CDR3 is TGTGCCAGCAGCCTCGGGACAGGCCAAGCCCATGGCTACACCTTC. Residues: CASSLGTGQAHGYTF. Drawing the rest from reference TRBV7-9 and TRBJ1-2, the complete variable domain is DTGVSQNPRHKITKRGQNVTFRCDPISEHNRLYWYRQTLGQGPEFLTYFQNEAQLEKSRLLSDRFSAERPKGSFSTLEIQRTEQGDSAMYLCASSLGTGQAHGYTFGSGTRLTVV.

The CDR3 DNA follows: TGTGCCAGTAGGGAGGGCCGCAACCTAGGAGATACGCAGTATTTT. Translation: CASREGRNLGDTQYF. The chain uses TRBV19 and TRBJ2-3, with D possibly matching TRBD2 (6 bases). The germline gives CDR1 LNHDA, CDR2 SQIVND (reference sequence). The length of the CDR3 is 15 residues. V was pared by 6 bases and J by 5 bases, with 18 bases between.

The genes are TRBV7-6 and TRBJ2-1; 13 bases fit TRBD2. The V segment lost 5 bases and the J segment 6 bases; nucleotides outside the gene matches: 7. This CDR3 has 16 residues. Germline values: CDR1 SGHVS, CDR2 FNYEAQ. The CDR3, as DNA: TGTGCCAGCAGCCCTACTAGCGGGGGGGCGTTCAATGAGCAGTTCTTC. Its protein product is CASSPTSGGAFNEQFF. The full variable domain, with the rest looked up from reference TRBV7-6 and TRBJ2-1, is GAGVSQSPRYKVTKRGQDVALRCDPISGHVSLYWYRQALGQGPEFLTYFNYEAQQDKSGLPNDRFSAERPEGSISTLTIQRTEQRDSAMYRCASSPTSGGAFNEQFFGPGTRLTVL.

The chain has TRBV7-9 and TRBJ1-1, with D possibly TRBD1 on 5 matching bases. CDR3 length equals 13 residues. The V gene's germline CDR1 is SEHNR and CDR2 FQNEAQ (reference sequence). Trimming took 3 bases from V and 4 from J, leaving 9 bases between them. Here the CDR3 reads CASSLGGSTEAFF. In nucleotides, the CDR3 is TGTGCCAGCAGCTTGGGGGGGAGCACTGAAGCTTTCTTT.

The genes are TRBV5-1 and TRBJ1-6; D is uncertain. This CDR3 has 16 amino acids. The ends were cut back, 5 bases at V and 5 bases at J, with 17 bases in the middle. Per the germline V gene, CDR1 is SGHRS and CDR2 is YFSETQ. In nucleotides, the CDR3 is TGCGCCAGCAGATCTTTCTCGGGAAAGGATAATTCACCCCTCCACTTT. Protein sequence: CASRSFSGKDNSPLHF.

A single count supports this clone. V and J are TRBV2 and TRBJ2-7; 7 nucleotides agree with TRBD1. V gave up 6 bases and J gave up 6 bases; unmatched junction bases: 5. The CDR3 loop spans 12 amino acids. Germline lookup yields CDR1 SNHLY and CDR2 FYNNEI. The CDR3 DNA follows: TGTGCCAGCAGACCACAGGGGCTCGAGCAGTACTTC. This sequence encodes CASRPQGLEQYF. Together with reference TRBV2 and TRBJ2-7, the CDR3 gives the full variable domain: EPEVTQTPSHQVTQMGQEVILRCVPISNHLYFYWYRQILGQKVEFLVSFYNNEISEKSEIFDDQFSVERPDGSNFTLKIRSTKLEDSAMYFCASRPQGLEQYFGPGTRLTVT.

The V gene is TRBV13, the J gene TRBJ2-5; D is possibly TRBD1 (6 bases). This CDR3 comprises 13 residues. Trimming took 5 bases from V and 5 from J, leaving 12 bases between them. Per germline, CDR1 PRHDT and CDR2 FYEKMQ (reference sequence). The CDR3 reads CASSHRVEETQYF. The CDR3 DNA reads TGTGCCAGCAGCCACAGGGTGGAGGAGACCCAGTACTTC.